Following are 17 T cell receptor beta chains from one sample sequenced in a study of TIL therapy for anti-PD-1-resistant metastatic lung cancer. The libraries were made with immunoSEQ v3. Clones were read by immunoSEQ multiplex PCR, and TCRdb kept only the in-frame ones, dropping some. The repertoire holds tens of thousands of clones, with 69% as singletons. Sample time point: pre-treatment sample, taken before nivolumab and TIL therapy. The specimen was blood, collected at baseline. These receptors originate from a person aged 25 to 85 with non-small cell lung cancer.

The chain joins TRBV11-2 to TRBJ2-1, with a possible D match to TRBD1 (5 bases). This CDR3 contains 14 residues. The ends were cut back, 1 base at V and 5 bases at J, with 9 bases in the middle. The germline V gene encodes CDR1 SGHAT and CDR2 FQNNGV. CDR3 loop: CASSLGRADNEQFF. The CDR3 DNA is TGTGCCAGCAGCTTAGGCAGGGCTGACAATGAGCAGTTCTTC.

The rearrangement links TRBV10-3 to TRBJ2-5; TRBD1 agrees at 12 bases. There are 14 residues in the CDR3. CDR1 and CDR2 from the germline V gene are ENHRY and SYGVKD. The J segment lost 7 bases and the V segment lost 6 bases, leaving 6 bases of the junction unmatched. The CDR3 DNA sequence: TGTGCCATCAGGGATCCGGGACAGGGGGCGACCCAGTACTTC. Translation gives CAIRDPGQGATQYF.

V and J are TRBV2 and TRBJ2-1; TRBD2 matches at 11 bases. Looked up from germline, CDR1 is SNHLY and CDR2 is FYNNEI. V shed 5 bases and J 2 bases; nucleotides not matched to a gene: 2. CDR3 length: 15 amino acids. The CDR3 region has the DNA TGTGCCAGCAGTAGACTAGCGGGAACCTACAATGAGCAGTTCTTC. This encodes CASSRLAGTYNEQFF.

The chain joins TRBV18 to TRBJ2-7; 7 bases agree with TRBD1. Per the germline V gene, CDR1 is KGHSH and CDR2 is LQKENI. J lost 5 bases, V lost 2 bases, and 6 bases had no gene match. The CDR3 sequence is 14 residues long. The CDR3 nucleotides are TGTGCCAGCTCACCAGAGACAGGGCTGGACGAGCAGTACTTC. This encodes CASSPETGLDEQYF.

This rearrangement joins TRBV7-8 to TRBJ2-1, with TRBD2 matching over 10 bases. The germline V gene encodes CDR1 SGHVS and CDR2 FQNEAQ. The CDR3 contains 15 residues. Trimming at V came to 2 bases and at J to 9 bases, leaving 7 bases not matched to a gene. CDR3 nucleotides: TGTGCCAGCAGCTTATGGACTAGCGGTCAGAGTGAGCAGTTCTTC. Its translation: CASSLWTSGQSEQFF. Drawing the rest from reference TRBV7-8 and TRBJ2-1, the complete variable domain is GAGVSQSPRYKVAKRGQDVALRCDPISGHVSLFWYQQALGQGPEFLTYFQNEAQLDKSGLPSDRFFAERPEGSVSTLKIQRTQQEDSAVYLCASSLWTSGQSEQFFGPGTRLTVL.

This clone was observed a handful of times. This chain joins TRBV7-8 and TRBJ1-2; D ambiguous. The CDR3 is made up of 16 amino acids. CDR1 SGHVS and CDR2 FQNEAQ come from the germline V gene. The V gene lost 0 bases and the J gene lost 7 bases, with 18 bases spanning the gap. Here the CDR3 DNA reads TGTGCCAGCAGCTTAGCGAAGCGGTCCTCAGTGACTGGCTACACCTTC. Protein sequence: CASSLAKRSSVTGYTF.

The chain is built from TRBV5-1 and TRBJ1-2; 10 bases line up with TRBD1. V lost 0 bases and J lost 7; bases outside the gene matches: 3. The germline V gene encodes CDR1 SGHRS and CDR2 YFSETQ. CDR3 size: 14 residues. In DNA, the CDR3 is TGCGCCAGCAGCTTGGTGGGACAGGGGTCTGGCTACACCTTC. The encoded protein is CASSLVGQGSGYTF.

The chain combines TRBV4-1 with TRBJ1-2; TRBD1 matches 7 bases. The ends lost 4 bases at V and 0 bases at J; junction bases unmatched: 11. The CDR3 totals 17 residues. Per the germline V gene, CDR1 is MGHRA and CDR2 is YSYEKL. The CDR3, as DNA: TGCGCCAGCAGCCGGCAGCTGACAGGGACGGCTAACTATGGCTACACCTTC. Its protein is CASSRQLTGTANYGYTF.

The chain carries TRBV15 and TRBJ2-5; D is undetermined. V lost 0 bases and J 3 bases, leaving 5 bases between the germline ends. CDR3 length equals 13 residues. Germline values: CDR1 LNHNV, CDR2 YYDKDF (reference sequence). This chain's CDR3 is CATSRDREETQYF. As DNA, the CDR3 is TGTGCCACCAGCAGAGATCGGGAAGAGACCCAGTACTTC.

V usage is TRBV7-3 and J usage is TRBJ2-6, with D tentatively TRBD1 (6 bases). CDR1 is SGHTA and CDR2 is FQGTGA in the germline V gene. This CDR3 spans 16 amino acids. Trimming took off 5 bases at V and 0 bases at J, with 11 bases between the two ends. Here the CDR3 reads CASSPGASSGANVLTF. For the CDR3, the DNA is TGTGCCAGCAGCCCAGGGGCGAGCTCTGGGGCCAACGTCCTGACTTTC.

The chain is built from TRBV4-2 and TRBJ1-1; TRBD1 aligns across 7 bases. The CDR3 loop spans 17 amino acids. Trimming removed 0 bases from V and 7 bases from J; junction bases left unmatched: 14. Germline CDR1 is LGHNA and CDR2 is YNFKEQ. This chain's CDR3 is CASSQEPIQGSIGEAFF. The CDR3 DNA follows: TGTGCCAGCAGCCAAGAGCCCATACAGGGGAGTATAGGTGAAGCTTTCTTT.

In its sample, this clone was seen a few times. The V and J genes are TRBV5-4 and TRBJ2-4; possible D gene TRBD2, 6 bases. Trimming stripped 4 bases from V and 5 bases from J, with 16 bases between. The germline gives CDR1 SGHNT, CDR2 YYREEE (reference sequence). This CDR3 has 15 amino acids. CDR3: CASSGGGDSENIQYF. The CDR3 DNA is TGTGCCAGCAGCGGAGGCGGGGATTCGGAAAACATTCAGTACTTC.

The chain links TRBV29-1 to TRBJ2-7; D might be TRBD2 (5 bases). Germline lookup yields CDR1 SQVTM and CDR2 ANQGSEA. Trimming left V 7 bases short and J 0 bases short, with 10 bases between. The length of the CDR3 is 12 residues. The CDR3: CSGMGVSYEQYF. The CDR3 DNA follows: TGCAGCGGGATGGGAGTCTCCTACGAGCAGTACTTC.

The J gene is TRBJ1-1, the V gene TRBV11-3, with D hard to call. The CDR3 contains 16 residues. Germline V gene data show CDR1 as SGHNT and CDR2 as YENEEA. Deletions cut 5 bases from V and 6 bases from J, with 22 bases between. The CDR3 nucleotides read TGTGCCAGCAGCCGTACCTGGGGATCCCAGGTGCCTGAAGCTTTCTTT. Translated, it gives CASSRTWGSQVPEAFF.

The chain recombines TRBV5-6 with TRBJ1-2; TRBD1 matches at 12 bases. The length of the CDR3 is 19 residues. V trimming: 2 bases; J trimming: 3 bases; junction bases outside the gene matches: 14. From germline, CDR1 is SGHDT and CDR2 YYEEEE. The CDR3 bases are TGTGCCAGCAGCTTTATTCCCCTGGGGACAGGGGGCGCGGACTATGGCTACACCTTC. It specifies CASSFIPLGTGGADYGYTF.

The chain joins TRBV7-3 to TRBJ2-3, with D unclear. Germline CDR1 reads SGHTA; CDR2 reads FQGTGA. The V gene lost 5 bases and the J gene lost 4 bases, with 10 bases spanning the gap. There are 13 residues in the CDR3. CDR3 residues: CASSPSTADTQYF. In DNA form, the CDR3 reads TGTGCCAGCAGCCCTTCTACGGCAGATACGCAGTATTTT.

The chain carries TRBV7-2 and TRBJ2-1; the D is unclear. Trimming stripped 2 bases from V and 3 bases from J, with 5 bases between. CDR1 is SGHTA, CDR2 FQGNSA, per germline. The CDR3 has 13 residues. In nucleotides, the CDR3 is TGTGCCAGCAGCTTACAGGACTACAATGAGCAGTTCTTC. Residues: CASSLQDYNEQFF.